This T cell receptor beta chain came from a study of blood T cell repertoires in COVID-19. Whole-study context: Samples came from the United States, Italy and Spain, spanning acute and convalescent COVID-19. Nucleic acid was either cDNA or gDNA, and it came from T cells, B-cell-depleted T cells, or PBMCs.

Using immunoSEQ multiplex PCR, the repertoire was profiled, and TCRdb retains in-frame clones only, with some absent. The data show 250,000 to 300,000 clones, with approximately 85% seen just once and 11% held by the top ten. Sequencing was carried out using peripheral blood. The receptor comes from an older woman with acute or convalescent COVID-19.

Written as DNA, the CDR3 is TGCGCCAGCAGCTCCCCGTCTGACAGGGCGAATGGCTACACCTTC. Its translation is CASSSPSDRANGYTF. V is TRBV5-1 and J is TRBJ1-2; 7 bases match TRBD1. Looked up from germline, CDR1 is SGHRS and CDR2 is YFSETQ. This CDR3 has 15 residues. V was clipped by 3 bases and J by 6 bases; unmatched bases: 11. The full variable domain, its missing parts supplied by reference TRBV5-1 and TRBJ1-2, is KAGVTQTPRYLIKTRGQQVTLSCSPISGHRSVSWYQQTPGQGLQFLFEYFSETQRNKGNFPGRFSGRQFSNSRSEMNVSTLELGDSALYLCASSSPSDRANGYTFGSGTRLTVV.